This TCR beta chain was sequenced during a study of cytomegalovirus exposure and HLA in healthy donors. Study details: Caucasian-associated ancestry cluster membership applied to over 80% of over 350 genotyped donors. Whole-study results and caveats: Upon later analysis, TCR association rates were observed to vary by HLA locus, being highest for DRB1 and lowest for HLA-C. When a later analysis compared HLA-associated TCR beta chains with equally common others, the HLA-associated chains turned out to be more clonally expanded and to have lower generation probabilities.

Nominal health characterized the donors when sampled, though unrecorded immune exposures were likely. The V end lost 7 bases, the J end lost 4 bases, and 14 bases lay between the germline ends. The CDR3 is 13 residues long. Primers for the PCR totalled 60 Vbeta and 13 Jbeta. Produced via immunoSEQ multiplex PCR; TCRdb's table is partial and in-frame only. Seen here are about 130,000 clones, roughly four fifths observed once, and the top ten hold 5.5% to 7%. A note on this clone: Antigen: not known.

The TCR sequence derives from a woman in her forties in good health and CMV-seropositive. Source material: PBMCs. This rearrangement joins TRBV5-3 to TRBJ2-5; tentatively, D is TRBD2 (6 bases). TRBV5-3 is marked as an open reading frame, function uncertain. For the CDR3, the DNA is TGTGCCAGATTTGGTCAGGGAGGAGAGACCCAGTACTTC. Translation: CARFGQGGETQYF.